Listed below are T cell receptor beta chains from one sample, sequenced in a study of blood T cell repertoires in COVID-19. The table came from immunoSEQ multiplex PCR; TCRdb's copy has only in-frame clones and leaves some out. The data hold some 290,000 clones, with about 90% observed a single time. The sequencing input was peripheral blood. These receptors were collected from a woman aged 25-40 years with COVID-19, enrolled during active disease. Each CDR3 is given with its conserved first and last residue. D genes are given only for firm matches. Clone size is stated in some rows and not others, as once, few, many or a class when expanded.

clone_size j_call d_call cdr3_length v_call cdr3_aa cdr3_nt
. TRBJ2-5 TRBD1 16 TRBV28 CASSLTRTGDQETQYF TGTGCCAGCAGTTTAACCCGTACAGGGGATCAGGAGACCCAGTACTTC
. TRBJ1-6 . 14 TRBV11-2 CASSLDISNSPLHF TGTGCCAGCAGCTTGGACATTAGTAATTCACCCCTCCACTTT
. TRBJ2-7 . 15 TRBV6-2/TRBV6-3 CASSPIGESSYEQYF TGTGCCAGCAGTCCCATCGGGGAGAGCTCCTACGAGCAGTACTTC
. TRBJ1-2 . 13 TRBV7-9 CASSFGQEGGYTF TGTGCCAGCAGCTTCGGCCAAGAGGGTGGCTACACCTTC
. TRBJ2-7 TRBD1 13 TRBV7-9 CASSGTGGFEQYF TGTGCCAGCAGCGGGACAGGGGGATTCGAGCAGTACTTC
. TRBJ2-3 . 13 TRBV19 CASKRESTDTQYF TGTGCCAGTAAAAGGGAGAGCACAGATACGCAGTATTTT
. TRBJ2-1 . 13 TRBV19 CASSPAQGAEQFF TGTGCCAGTAGCCCCGCACAGGGCGCTGAGCAGTTCTTC
. TRBJ2-7 . 14 TRBV27 CASSSLDSKYEQYF TGTGCCAGCAGTTCTCTCGACAGTAAGTACGAGCAGTACTTC
. TRBJ2-7 TRBD1 15 TRBV12-5 CASGLGQGNPYEQYF TGTGCTAGTGGTTTGGGACAGGGAAACCCCTACGAGCAGTACTTC
once TRBJ1-3 . 17 TRBV3-1/TRBV3-2 CASSQAPRGFIGNTIYF TGTGCCAGCAGCCAAGCGCCGAGGGGGTTTATAGGAAACACCATATATTTT
. TRBJ2-1 TRBD2 16 TRBV11-2 CASSAAPSGGVDEQFF TGTGCCAGCAGCGCAGCCCCTAGCGGGGGTGTAGATGAGCAGTTCTTC
. TRBJ2-7 TRBD2 14 TRBV6-5 CASRTGGSSYEQYF TGTGCCAGCAGAACGGGGGGGAGCTCCTACGAGCAGTACTTC
. TRBJ1-2 . 15 TRBV30 CAWISGPGGSIGYTF TGTGCCTGGATTTCAGGGCCCGGGGGGTCGATTGGCTACACCTTC
. TRBJ2-4 . 15 TRBV18 CASSPPSLAKNIQYF TGTGCCAGCTCACCACCATCACTAGCCAAAAACATTCAGTACTTC
. TRBJ2-3 TRBD2 18 TRBV6-4 CASPSSTSGGGSTDTQYF TGTGCCAGCCCCTCCTCCACTAGCGGGGGGGGCAGCACAGATACGCAGTATTTT
. TRBJ1-4 TRBD1 16 TRBV7-8 CASSLGRTGVNEKLFF TGTGCCAGCAGCTTAGGTAGAACAGGGGTTAATGAAAAACTGTTTTTT
. TRBJ2-2 . 14 TRBV6-1 CASSEGHYTGELFF TGTGCCAGCAGTGAGGGACACTACACCGGGGAGCTGTTTTTT
. TRBJ1-1 TRBD1 14 TRBV7-2 CASSLRQGNTEAFF TGTGCCAGCAGCCTCAGACAGGGTAACACTGAAGCTTTCTTT
. TRBJ1-6 . 12 TRBV19 CASSILNSPLHF TGTGCCAGTAGTATCTTAAATTCACCCCTCCACTTT
. TRBJ1-1 TRBD1 14 TRBV5-1 CASSGTGGEEEAFF TGCGCCAGCAGCGGGACAGGGGGTGAAGAGGAAGCTTTCTTT
. TRBJ2-7 TRBD2 13 TRBV5-6 CASSLTSGDRQYF TGTGCCAGCAGCTTAACTAGCGGGGATCGGCAGTACTTC
. TRBJ2-2 . 16 TRBV28 CASSFGVGPVTGELFF TGTGCCAGCAGTTTCGGTGTTGGTCCGGTCACCGGGGAGCTGTTTTTT
. TRBJ1-5 . 16 TRBV4-1 CASSQDSGGLNQPQHF TGCGCCAGCAGCCAAGATTCGGGGGGGCTCAATCAGCCCCAGCATTTT
. TRBJ1-5 . 13 TRBV28 CASSPNYNQPQHF TGTGCCAGCAGCCCAAACTATAATCAGCCCCAGCATTTT
. TRBJ1-2 TRBD1 17 TRBV4-1 CASSQGPRRQGARGYTF TGCGCCAGCAGCCAAGGCCCTCGGAGACAGGGGGCGCGTGGCTACACCTTC
. TRBJ1-2 . 13 TRBV7-8 CASSPTGGGGYTF TGTGCCAGCAGCCCCACCGGGGGGGGAGGCTACACCTTC
. TRBJ1-2 . 11 TRBV30 CAWSSGPLYTF TGTGCCTGGTCATCAGGGCCTCTCTACACCTTC
. TRBJ1-2 TRBD1 14 TRBV24-1 CATSAGQGPDGYTF TGTGCCACCAGTGCGGGACAGGGTCCAGATGGCTACACCTTC
once TRBJ2-5 . 14 TRBV5-1 CASSVTGSPETQYF TGCGCCAGCAGCGTAACAGGGTCTCCAGAGACCCAGTACTTC
. TRBJ1-6 TRBD1 16 TRBV4-1 CASSQDLTGVTSPLHF TGCGCCAGCAGCCAAGATCTTACAGGGGTGACCTCACCCCTCCACTTT
. TRBJ1-4 TRBD1 17 TRBV5-5 CASSLAGRGLTNEKLFF TGTGCCAGCAGCTTGGCGGGCAGGGGGCTTACTAATGAAAAACTGTTTTTT
. TRBJ1-5 . 15 TRBV4-1 CASSQVTGVPQPQHF TGCGCCAGCAGCCAAGTGACCGGGGTCCCTCAGCCCCAGCATTTT